These 15 T cell receptor beta chains originate from one sample sequenced in a study of identical twins. MiXCR was run by TCRdb on the 5' RACE reads, yielding one entry per CDR3 protein. Among some 210,000 distinct CDR3 sequences listed, around 15% were seen once. These sequences were also reported in another study, on T cells expressing NK-cell markers.

Sequences were obtained from CD8+ T cells sorted from blood. Every receptor here comes from a woman under 30 in good health.

This clonotype was observed many times. This chain uses TRBV4-2 with TRBJ2-3; 13 nucleotides match TRBD2. The CDR3 is 16 residues long. Unmatched junction bases numbered 1, after V lost 0 bases and J lost 4 bases. Germline V gene lookup returns CDR1 LGHNA and CDR2 YNFKEQ. In DNA form, the CDR3 reads TGTGCCAGCAGCCAAGATGGGACTAGCGGGGCAGATACGCAGTATTTT. Translated: CASSQDGTSGADTQYF.

This clonotype was counted only a few times. The chain joins TRBV29-1 to TRBJ2-1, with TRBD1 matching over 9 bases. V lost 7 bases to trimming and J lost 9 bases; unmatched junction nucleotides: 13. The CDR3 spans 14 residues. Germline V gene data show CDR1 as SQVTM and CDR2 as ANQGSEA. The CDR3 protein is CSAGTGTGIGEQFF. DNA of the CDR3: TGCAGCGCTGGGACCGGGACAGGGATTGGTGAGCAGTTCTTC.

J is TRBJ2-5 and V is TRBV11-2, with 10 bases that match TRBD2. CDR3 length: 16 residues. Germline assignment: CDR1 SGHAT and CDR2 FQNNGV. The V segment lost 0 bases and the J segment 3 bases; nucleotides outside the gene matches: 4. The CDR3 sequence is CASSLDVLAGEETQYF. CDR3 sequence (DNA): TGTGCCAGCAGCTTAGATGTGCTAGCGGGGGAAGAGACCCAGTACTTC.

This clonotype appeared a few times. This sequence joins TRBV7-8 and TRBJ2-1; D is perhaps TRBD2 (6 bases). Germline V lookup: CDR1 SGHVS, CDR2 FQNEAQ. Trimming left V 3 bases short and J 4 bases short, with 16 bases between. The CDR3 runs to 16 residues. DNA for the CDR3: TGTGCCAGCAGCTTTTGGGCAGCTAGCGAATACAATGAGCAGTTCTTC. This sequence encodes CASSFWAASEYNEQFF.

The rearrangement uses TRBV9 and TRBJ2-7, with unresolved D. The CDR3 has 14 residues. Trimming took off 0 bases at V and 2 bases at J, with 9 bases between the two ends. Per the germline V gene, CDR1 is SGDLS and CDR2 is YYNGEE. CDR3 DNA: TGTGCCAGCAGCGTAGAGCGCTCTACCTACGAGCAGTACTTC. Its translation is CASSVERSTYEQYF.

The genes are TRBV12-3 or TRBV12-4 and TRBJ2-5; TRBD2 aligns across 14 bases. The CDR3 spans 15 residues. V shed 5 bases, J shed 5 bases, and the junction held 4 bases outside the gene matches. The CDR3 loop reads CASSPGTSGGETQYF. The CDR3 DNA follows: TGTGCCAGCAGTCCTGGGACTAGCGGGGGTGAGACCCAGTACTTC.

The table lists this clonotype with a few counts. The chain recombines TRBV20-1 with TRBJ2-2; 7 bases fit TRBD2. The CDR3 is 12 residues long. Germline assignment: CDR1 DFQATT and CDR2 SNEGSKA (reference sequence). The V gene end was trimmed by 7 bases and the J gene end by 7 bases; junction bases not matched to a gene: 6. The CDR3 nucleotides are TGCAGTGTTGCCGGGGGGAACGGGGAGCTGTTTTTT. Its translation is CSVAGGNGELFF.

This chain links TRBV7-2 with TRBJ2-1; 12 bases align to TRBD2. The V and J ends lost 3 bases and 2 bases, in that order; junction bases with no gene match: 5. The CDR3 contains 17 residues. The germline V gene has CDR1 SGHTA and CDR2 FQGNSA. The CDR3 coding sequence is TGTGCCAGCAGCTTGACTAGCGGGAGTATAGCCTACAATGAGCAGTTCTTC. It translates to CASSLTSGSIAYNEQFF.

The CDR3 sequence: CASSPHSTGYEQYF. The CDR3 region has the DNA TGTGCCAGCAGCCCCCATTCGACAGGTTACGAGCAGTACTTC. This chain joins TRBV7-8 and TRBJ2-7; maybe TRBD1 (6 bases). Germline V gene lookup returns CDR1 SGHVS and CDR2 FQNEAQ. Trimming left V 5 bases short and J 4 bases short, with 15 bases between. This CDR3 has 14 amino acids.

The chain employs TRBV7-8 and TRBJ2-3, with D uncertain. The V end was cut by 0 bases, the J end by 6 bases, with 13 bases between. Germline assignment: CDR1 SGHVS and CDR2 FQNEAQ. CDR3 size: 15 residues. The CDR3 loop is CASSLASDRQDTQYF. For the CDR3, the DNA is TGTGCCAGCAGCTTAGCTTCGGACCGCCAGGATACGCAGTATTTT. The whole variable domain, filled in from reference TRBV7-8 and TRBJ2-3, reads GAGVSQSPRYKVAKRGQDVALRCDPISGHVSLFWYQQALGQGPEFLTYFQNEAQLDKSGLPSDRFFAERPEGSVSTLKIQRTQQEDSAVYLCASSLASDRQDTQYFGPGTRLTVL.

The table lists this clonotype with a few counts. The rearrangement links TRBV20-1 to TRBJ1-2; TRBD1 matches 7 bases. CDR3 length: 15 amino acids. Germline CDR1 is DFQATT and CDR2 is SNEGSKA (reference sequence). The V gene end was trimmed by 6 bases and the J gene end by 0 bases; junction bases not matched to a gene: 10. The CDR3 nucleotides read TGCAGTGCAGGGAGCCGGACAGGAGCTAACTATGGCTACACCTTC. Amino acid sequence: CSAGSRTGANYGYTF.

Only a few counts were recorded for this clonotype. The chain employs TRBV12-3 or TRBV12-4 and TRBJ1-1; D is undetermined. The ends were cut back, 6 bases at V and 6 bases at J, with 11 bases in the middle. The length of the CDR3 is 12 residues. CDR3 residues: CASSLPFSEAFF. The CDR3 DNA follows: TGTGCCAGCAGCCTGCCTTTTTCTGAAGCTTTCTTT.

In this sample, this clonotype turned up many times. This chain links TRBV29-1 with TRBJ2-4; D may be TRBD1 or TRBD2 (5 bases each). V shed 8 bases and J shed 0 bases, with 11 bases lying between them. CDR3 length equals 13 residues. Per the germline V gene, CDR1 is SQVTM and CDR2 is ANQGSEA. CDR3 bases: TGCAGCACTCGAGGGGAAGCCAAAAACATTCAGTACTTC. Translating it yields CSTRGEAKNIQYF.

In its sample, this clonotype was seen a few times. The V and J genes are TRBV27 and TRBJ2-7, with 10 bases identical to TRBD1. CDR3 length: 14 amino acids. With V trimmed by 9 bases and J by 3 bases, 8 bases remained unmatched. Germline V gene data show CDR1 as MNHEY and CDR2 as SMNVEV (reference sequence). CDR3 residues: CASRRTGGRYEQYF. CDR3 DNA: TGTGCCAGTCGAAGGACAGGGGGACGCTACGAGCAGTACTTC.

This chain connects TRBV12-3 or TRBV12-4 to TRBJ2-5; no reliable D call. V was shortened by 6 bases and J by 1 base, with 12 bases between the two germline ends. This CDR3 contains 14 residues. CDR3 amino acids: CASSPSLSQETQYF. CDR3 DNA: TGTGCCAGCAGCCCCTCCCTCAGCCAAGAGACCCAGTACTTC.